The rows below give T cell receptor beta chains drawn from one sample of a study of blood T cells in healthy people across ages. In TCRdb, the 5' RACE reads were re-called with MiXCR into one record per CDR3 protein. Of 790,000 or so distinct CDR3 sequences in the sample, 35% to 60% were seen once. Sequenced sample: blood. Receptor source: an elderly man in good health. The CDR3 runs from the conserved cysteine through the conserved F or W. Each record gives: J gene, D gene, V gene, clone size, CDR3 DNA, CDR3 protein. A D gene is named only where the DNA matches it firmly. Not all rows give a size; the values are once, few, many and, for expanded clones, a class.

>TRBJ2-7|NA|TRBV20-1|NA
TGCAGTGCTAGGAAGGCCCAGAGGCAGGGGTTCTCCTACGAGCAGTACTTC
CSARKAQRQGFSYEQYF
>TRBJ1-1|NA|TRBV15|few
TGTGCCACCAGCAGAGATCGTGGGAGGATCGACACTGAAGCTTTCTTT
CATSRDRGRIDTEAFF
>TRBJ2-1|TRBD1|TRBV7-9|NA
TGTGCCAGGACAGGGTACAATGAGCAGTTCTTC
CARTGYNEQFF
>TRBJ2-5|TRBD2|TRBV13|once
TGTGCCAGCAGCCCTAGCGGGGCGAGCTCCTACAATGAGCAGTACTTC
CASSPSGASSYNEQYF
>TRBJ2-5|NA|TRBV29-1|NA
TGCAGCGTTGGACCAGTAGAGACCCAGTACTTC
CSVGPVETQYF
>TRBJ1-1|NA|TRBV7-2|NA
TGTGCCAGCAGCTCCGGGGACTACGGGTACACTGAAGCTTTCTTT
CASSSGDYGYTEAFF
>TRBJ2-5|NA|TRBV5-1|few
TGCGCCAGCAGCTTACAGGGCCCGGGAGAAGAGACCCAGTACTTC
CASSLQGPGEETQYF
>TRBJ2-5|NA|TRBV5-1|many
TGCGCCAGCAGCTTGGTCCAGGGAGTCGGAGAGACCCAGTACTTC
CASSLVQGVGETQYF
>TRBJ2-7|NA|TRBV29-1|NA
TGCAGCGTCACAGGTGCTACGACCTACGAGCAGTACTTC
CSVTGATTYEQYF
>TRBJ2-6|NA|TRBV4-2|NA
TGTGCCAGCAGCCTTCGCACTAAACCCTCTGAGGCCAACGTCCCGACTTTC
CASSLRTKPSEANVPTF
>TRBJ2-7|TRBD2|TRBV10-3|NA
TGTGCCATCAGTGAGGTGCTTCGGGGACTAGCGGGAGGCCAGAGCTCCTACGAGCAGTACTTC
CAISEVLRGLAGGQSSYEQYF
>TRBJ2-3|TRBD2|TRBV6-6|NA
TGTGCCAGCAGTTACCCTAGCGGATCTAGCACAGATACGCAGTATTTT
CASSYPSGSSTDTQYF
>TRBJ1-2|NA|TRBV5-1|NA
TGCGCCAGCAGCTTGGGGGACCCTACTAACTATGGCTACACCTTC
CASSLGDPTNYGYTF
>TRBJ1-4|NA|TRBV10-3|NA
TGTGCCATCAGTGAGCGGGAAGCTAATGAAAAACTGTTTTTT
CAISEREANEKLFF
>TRBJ2-5|NA|TRBV3-1|NA
TGTGCCAGCAGCCAAGGGGACCCTACGGGGACCCAGTACTTC
CASSQGDPTGTQYF
>TRBJ1-2|NA|TRBV28|NA
TGTGCCAGCAGTTTGACAGGTGGAGGCTACACCTTC
CASSLTGGGYTF
>TRBJ2-5|NA|TRBV28|NA
TGTGCCAGCAGTTTAGCGATCGAGACCCAGTACTTC
CASSLAIETQYF
>TRBJ2-1|TRBD1|TRBV2|NA
TGTGCCAGCAGCGCTAGAGGACAGGCCCCTGAGCAGTTCTTC
CASSARGQAPEQFF
>TRBJ2-5|TRBD2|TRBV30|NA
TGTGCCTGGAGTAAACTAGCGGGAGGGCCTTCGATAGGCAATGAGCAGTACTTC
CAWSKLAGGPSIGNEQYF
>TRBJ2-6|NA|TRBV7-3|few
TGTGCCAGCAGCTCCATACCCCAGGGCTCTGGGGCCAACGTCCTGACTTTC
CASSSIPQGSGANVLTF
>TRBJ2-3|NA|TRBV5-4|once
TGTGCCAGCAGCTTGCCTTTAACAGATACGCAGTATTTT
CASSLPLTDTQYF
>TRBJ2-7|NA|TRBV6-2/TRBV6-3|NA
TGTGCCAGCACCCAGGGGGGGCTCTCCTACGAGCAGTACTTC
CASTQGGLSYEQYF
>TRBJ2-5|NA|TRBV5-4|NA
TGTGCCAGCAGCTTGGCCGTGGTGGGTTCCGAGACCCAGTACTTC
CASSLAVVGSETQYF
>TRBJ2-6|NA|TRBV7-2|many
TGTGCCAGCAGCCGAGGACAGTCTGGGGCCAACGTCCTGACTTTC
CASSRGQSGANVLTF
>TRBJ2-1|TRBD2|TRBV6-2/TRBV6-3|NA
TGTGCCAGCAGTTACAAATTTGGTCTAGCGGGAGCCAATGAGCAGTTCTTC
CASSYKFGLAGANEQFF
>TRBJ2-1|NA|TRBV28|NA
TGTGCCAGCGGAGTGTGGGTGAATGAGCAGTTCTTC
CASGVWVNEQFF
>TRBJ2-7|TRBD1|TRBV6-1|NA
TGTGCCAGCGCAGGGGACAGTCGCTACGAGCAGTACTTC
CASAGDSRYEQYF
>TRBJ2-1|TRBD2|TRBV9|NA
TGTGCCAGCAGCGCTTTAGCGGGGGGGGGATACAATGAGCAGTTCTTC
CASSALAGGGYNEQFF
>TRBJ2-5|NA|TRBV2|NA
TGTGCCAGCAGTGGAAACATGCAAGAGACCCAGTACTTC
CASSGNMQETQYF
>TRBJ1-5|TRBD1|TRBV28|NA
TGTGCCAGCAGTATTACAGGGGGCTCTCAGCCCCAGCATTTT
CASSITGGSQPQHF
>TRBJ2-2|TRBD1|TRBV6-4|few
TGTGCCAGCGGGGGACAGGGCGGCACCGGGGAGCTGTTTTTT
CASGGQGGTGELFF
>TRBJ1-6|NA|TRBV7-3|NA
TGTGCCAGCAGCCCAACAGGGCGCGACTCACCCCTCCACTTT
CASSPTGRDSPLHF
>TRBJ1-1|NA|TRBV12-3/TRBV12-4|NA
TGTGCCAGCAGTTTTGCCGAGACAAGCGTGAACACTGAAGCTTTCTTT
CASSFAETSVNTEAFF
>TRBJ2-7|NA|TRBV20-1|few
TGCAGTGCCGAAGGTGGGAAGTCCTACAATGAGCAGTACTTC
CSAEGGKSYNEQYF
>TRBJ2-1|NA|TRBV20-1|NA
TGCAGTGCTAGAGTGAACCCCTCTGCCTACAATGAGCAGTTCTTC
CSARVNPSAYNEQFF
>TRBJ2-7|NA|TRBV5-1|once
TGCGCCAGCAGCTTGGCGCCGAGCGGACTCTACGAGCAGTACTTC
CASSLAPSGLYEQYF
>TRBJ2-7|NA|TRBV12-3/TRBV12-4|NA
TGTGCCAGCAGTTTCGACTGGAGCTCCTACGAGCAGTACTTC
CASSFDWSSYEQYF
>TRBJ2-5|NA|TRBV28|few
TGTGCCAGCAGTCGGGCCGGAACGGAAGAGACCCAGTACTTC
CASSRAGTEETQYF
>TRBJ2-6|NA|TRBV25-1|NA
TGTGCCAGCAGTGAATTTGGGCCTGGGGCCAACGTCCTGACTTTC
CASSEFGPGANVLTF
>TRBJ2-7|TRBD2|TRBV4-1|NA
TGCGCCAGCAGCCAAATGGGGCGGGGGGCGAACTACGAGCAGTACTTC
CASSQMGRGANYEQYF
>TRBJ1-6|NA|TRBV7-9|NA
TGTGCCAGCAGTTCGAATCGGGCCTCCAATTCACCCCTCCACTTT
CASSSNRASNSPLHF
>TRBJ2-1|TRBD2|TRBV29-1|once
TGCAGCGCCTCACCAGCGGGAGGTTCCGATGAGCAGTTCTTC
CSASPAGGSDEQFF
>TRBJ2-7|TRBD1|TRBV6-6|NA
TGTGCCAGCAGCAACAGGGGGGAGGCCGAGCAGTACTTC
CASSNRGEAEQYF
>TRBJ2-7|TRBD2|TRBV28|NA
TGTGCCAGCAGTACAGGACTAGCGGGAATGAAAGGTCAATACGAGCAGTACTTC
CASSTGLAGMKGQYEQYF
>TRBJ2-3|NA|TRBV25-1|few
TGTGCCAGCAGTGGGCTGACTAAGACAAGCACAGATACGCAGTATTTT
CASSGLTKTSTDTQYF
>TRBJ2-1|TRBD2|TRBV5-1|NA
TGCGCCTCCGGGACTACCATTAGTGAGCAGTTCTTC
CASGTTISEQFF
>TRBJ2-1|NA|TRBV29-1|NA
TGCAGCGTTGAAGATTATATAGACTTCTACAATGAGCAGTTCTTC
CSVEDYIDFYNEQFF
>TRBJ2-4|TRBD2|TRBV20-1|few
TGCAGTGCTAGAGTTAGCGGGAGTGTCAAAAACATTCAGTACTTC
CSARVSGSVKNIQYF
>TRBJ2-3|TRBD2|TRBV7-9|NA
TGTGCCAGCAGCTTGCTAGCGACTAGCACGGATACGCAGTATTTT
CASSLLATSTDTQYF
>TRBJ2-1|NA|TRBV7-3|few
TGTGCCAGCAGCTTAAAAGGTGCGGGCGCCAGCTCCTACAATGAGCAGTTCTTC
CASSLKGAGASSYNEQFF
>TRBJ2-5|NA|TRBV4-2|few
TGTGCCAGCAGCCAGCCCTTTCCCCACGGGGAGACCCAGTACTTC
CASSQPFPHGETQYF
>TRBJ2-1|NA|TRBV10-2|NA
TGCGCCAGCTGCCGTGGGAACCGCAATGAGCAGTTCTTC
CASCRGNRNEQFF
>TRBJ1-5|NA|TRBV10-2|NA
TGCGCCAGCAGTGAAGGGCGCCGGCTGGGGATCGATCAGCCCCAGCATTTT
CASSEGRRLGIDQPQHF
>TRBJ2-7|TRBD1|TRBV28|many
TGTGCCAGCAGTCCGTCAGGTACAGGGGTGGACGAGCAGTACTTC
CASSPSGTGVDEQYF
>TRBJ2-7|TRBD2|TRBV11-2|many
TGTGCCAGCAGCTTCCCCCAGCAGGGAGGGGCTTACTCCTACGAGCAGTACTTC
CASSFPQQGGAYSYEQYF
>TRBJ2-1|TRBD2|TRBV6-2/TRBV6-3|few
TGTGCCAGCAGTACCGGGACTAGGTTTAATGAGCAGTTCTTC
CASSTGTRFNEQFF
>TRBJ2-4|TRBD1|TRBV4-3|many
TGCGCCAGCAGCCAAGATTGGGTAGAAGGGGGCGCCTTTGGAATTCAGTACTTC
CASSQDWVEGGAFGIQYF
>TRBJ1-1|NA|TRBV3-1|once
TGTGCCAGCAGCCAACGACGTCAACTCACCCATAGGACTGAAGCTTTCTTT
CASSQRRQLTHRTEAFF